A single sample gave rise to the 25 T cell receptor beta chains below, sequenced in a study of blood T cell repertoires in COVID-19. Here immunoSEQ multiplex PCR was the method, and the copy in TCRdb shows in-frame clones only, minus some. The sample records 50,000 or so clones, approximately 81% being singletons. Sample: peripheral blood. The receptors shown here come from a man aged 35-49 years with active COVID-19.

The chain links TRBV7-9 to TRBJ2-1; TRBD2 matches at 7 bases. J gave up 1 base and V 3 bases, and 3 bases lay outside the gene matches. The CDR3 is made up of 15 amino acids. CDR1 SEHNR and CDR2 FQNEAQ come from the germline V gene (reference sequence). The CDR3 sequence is CASSFREGSYNEQFF. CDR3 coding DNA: TGTGCCAGCAGCTTCAGGGAGGGGTCCTACAATGAGCAGTTCTTC.

CDR3 protein: CASSPRLAGDGSDTQYF. The CDR3 region has the DNA TGTGCCAGCAGCCCTCGACTAGCGGGAGACGGATCAGATACGCAGTATTTT. The chain joins TRBV3-1 (or the pseudogene TRBV3-2) to TRBJ2-3, with TRBD2 matching over 12 bases. The ends lost 4 bases at V and 4 bases at J; junction bases unmatched: 9. Germline-derived CDR1 and CDR2 are LGHDT and YNNKEL (reference sequence). The CDR3 is made up of 17 amino acids.

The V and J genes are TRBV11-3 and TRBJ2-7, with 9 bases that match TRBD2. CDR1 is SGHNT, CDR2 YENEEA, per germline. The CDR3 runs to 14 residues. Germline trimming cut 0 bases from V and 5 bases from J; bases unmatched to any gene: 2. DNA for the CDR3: TGTGCCAGCAGCTTAGATAGCGGGAGCAACGAGCAGTACTTC. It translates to CASSLDSGSNEQYF.

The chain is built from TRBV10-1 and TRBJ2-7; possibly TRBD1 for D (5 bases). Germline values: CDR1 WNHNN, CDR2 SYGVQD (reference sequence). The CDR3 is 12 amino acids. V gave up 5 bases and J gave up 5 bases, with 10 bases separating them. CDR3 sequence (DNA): TGCGCCAGCAGTCCGACAGTCAACGAGCAGTACTTC. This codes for CASSPTVNEQYF.

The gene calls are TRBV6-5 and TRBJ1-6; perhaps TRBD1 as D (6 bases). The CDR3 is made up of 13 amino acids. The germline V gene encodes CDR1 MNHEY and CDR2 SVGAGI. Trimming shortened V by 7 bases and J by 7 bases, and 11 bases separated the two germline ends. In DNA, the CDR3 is TGTGCCAGCACCGGGACACCGAATTCACCCCTCCACTTT. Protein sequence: CASTGTPNSPLHF.

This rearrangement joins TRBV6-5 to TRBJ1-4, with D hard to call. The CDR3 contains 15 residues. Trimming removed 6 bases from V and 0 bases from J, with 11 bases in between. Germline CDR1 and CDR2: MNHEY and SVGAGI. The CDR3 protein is CASRTDSATNEKLFF. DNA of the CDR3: TGTGCCAGCAGGACGGACTCTGCAACTAATGAAAAACTGTTTTTT.

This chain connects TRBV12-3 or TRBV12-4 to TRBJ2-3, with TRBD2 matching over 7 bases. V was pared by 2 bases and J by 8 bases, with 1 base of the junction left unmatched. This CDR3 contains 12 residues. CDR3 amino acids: CASSLRGGTQYF. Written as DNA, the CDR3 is TGTGCCAGCAGTTTACGCGGGGGTACGCAGTATTTT.

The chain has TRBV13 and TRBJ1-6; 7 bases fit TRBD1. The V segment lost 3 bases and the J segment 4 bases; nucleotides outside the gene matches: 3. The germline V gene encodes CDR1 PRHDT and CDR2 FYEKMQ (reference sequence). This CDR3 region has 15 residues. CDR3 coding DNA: TGTGCCAGCAGCTTGGACAGGCCTTATAATTCACCCCTCCACTTT. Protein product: CASSLDRPYNSPLHF.

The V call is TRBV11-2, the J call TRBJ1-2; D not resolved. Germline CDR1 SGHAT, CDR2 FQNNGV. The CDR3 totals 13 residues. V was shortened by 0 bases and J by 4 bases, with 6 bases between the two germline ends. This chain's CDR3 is CASSLDMRYGYTF. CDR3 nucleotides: TGTGCCAGCAGCTTAGACATGCGCTATGGCTACACCTTC.

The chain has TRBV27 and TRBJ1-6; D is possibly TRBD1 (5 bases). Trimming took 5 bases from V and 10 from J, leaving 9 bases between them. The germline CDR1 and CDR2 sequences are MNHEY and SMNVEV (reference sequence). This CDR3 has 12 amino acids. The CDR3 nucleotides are TGTGCCAGCAGTGTAGGGGAATCACCCCTCCACTTT. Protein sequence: CASSVGESPLHF.

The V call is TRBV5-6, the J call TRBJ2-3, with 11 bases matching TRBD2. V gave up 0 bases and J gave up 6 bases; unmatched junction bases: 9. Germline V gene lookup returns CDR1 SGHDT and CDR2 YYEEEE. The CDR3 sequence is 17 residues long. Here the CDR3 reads CASSLGLAGKRSDTQYF. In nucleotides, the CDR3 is TGTGCCAGCAGCTTGGGACTAGCGGGAAAGAGGTCGGATACGCAGTATTTT.

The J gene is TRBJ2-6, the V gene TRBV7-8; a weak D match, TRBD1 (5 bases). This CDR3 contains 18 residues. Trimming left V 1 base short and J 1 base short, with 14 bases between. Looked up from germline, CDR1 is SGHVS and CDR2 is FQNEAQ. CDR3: CASSLEVGDPSGANVLTF. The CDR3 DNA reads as TGTGCCAGCAGCTTAGAAGTAGGGGATCCGTCTGGGGCCAACGTCCTGACTTTC.

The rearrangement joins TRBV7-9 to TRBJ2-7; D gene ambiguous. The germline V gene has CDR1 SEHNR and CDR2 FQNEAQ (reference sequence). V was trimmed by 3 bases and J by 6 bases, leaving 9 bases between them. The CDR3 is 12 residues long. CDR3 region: CASSFSPVEQYF. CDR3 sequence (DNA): TGTGCCAGCAGCTTTTCTCCCGTCGAGCAGTACTTC. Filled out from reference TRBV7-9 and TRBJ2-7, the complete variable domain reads DTGVSQNPRHKITKRGQNVTFRCDPISEHNRLYWYRQTLGQGPEFLTYFQNEAQLEKSRLLSDRFSAERPKGSFSTLEIQRTEQGDSAMYLCASSFSPVEQYFGPGTRLTVT.

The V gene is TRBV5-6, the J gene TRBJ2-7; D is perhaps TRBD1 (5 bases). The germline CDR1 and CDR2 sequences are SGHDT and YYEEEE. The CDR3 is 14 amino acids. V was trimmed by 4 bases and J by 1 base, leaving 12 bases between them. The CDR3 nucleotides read TGTGCCAGCAGCCTAAGGGGCCCTTCCTACGAGCAGTACTTC. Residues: CASSLRGPSYEQYF.

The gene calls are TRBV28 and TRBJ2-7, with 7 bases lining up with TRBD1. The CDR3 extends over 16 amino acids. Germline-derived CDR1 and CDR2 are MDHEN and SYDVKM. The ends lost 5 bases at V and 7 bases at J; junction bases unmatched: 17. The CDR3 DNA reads TGTGCCAGCAGTCCCACATACACGCCGACAGGGTGGGAGCAGTACTTC. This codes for CASSPTYTPTGWEQYF.

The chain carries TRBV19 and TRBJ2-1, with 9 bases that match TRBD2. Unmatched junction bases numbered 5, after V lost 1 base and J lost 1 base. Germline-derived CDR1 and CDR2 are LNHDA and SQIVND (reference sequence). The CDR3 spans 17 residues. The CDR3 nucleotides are TGTGCCAGTAGTATAGTGGCGGGAGGGGAATCCTACAATGAGCAGTTCTTC. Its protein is CASSIVAGGESYNEQFF.

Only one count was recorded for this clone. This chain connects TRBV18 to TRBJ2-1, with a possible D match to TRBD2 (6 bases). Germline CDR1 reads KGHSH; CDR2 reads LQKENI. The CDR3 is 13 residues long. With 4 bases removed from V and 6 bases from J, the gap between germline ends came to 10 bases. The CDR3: CASSQAGGNEQFF. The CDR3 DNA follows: TGTGCCAGCTCACAGGCCGGGGGCAATGAGCAGTTCTTC.

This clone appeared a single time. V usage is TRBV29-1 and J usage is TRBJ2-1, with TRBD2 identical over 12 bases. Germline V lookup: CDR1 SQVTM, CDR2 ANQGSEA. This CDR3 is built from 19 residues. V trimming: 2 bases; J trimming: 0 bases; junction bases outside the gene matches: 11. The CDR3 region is CSVESSLAGGYSSYNEQFF. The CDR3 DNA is TGCAGCGTTGAATCTAGTCTAGCGGGAGGGTACAGCTCCTACAATGAGCAGTTCTTC.

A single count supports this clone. Written as DNA, the CDR3 is TGTGCCAGCAGTTCAATAAGGCGGGAGCGGCACAATGAGCAGTTCTTC. It yields the protein CASSSIRRERHNEQFF. The chain recombines TRBV28 with TRBJ2-1; 7 bases line up with TRBD2. With V trimmed by 4 bases and J by 5 bases, 11 bases remained unmatched. Germline CDR1 reads MDHEN; CDR2 reads SYDVKM. This CDR3 has 16 amino acids.

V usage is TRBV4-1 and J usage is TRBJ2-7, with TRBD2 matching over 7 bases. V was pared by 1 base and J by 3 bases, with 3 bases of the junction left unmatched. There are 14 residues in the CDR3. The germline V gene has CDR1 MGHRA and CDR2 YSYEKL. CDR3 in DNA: TGCGCCAGCAGCCAAGCGGGAGGAAGCTACGAGCAGTACTTC. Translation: CASSQAGGSYEQYF.

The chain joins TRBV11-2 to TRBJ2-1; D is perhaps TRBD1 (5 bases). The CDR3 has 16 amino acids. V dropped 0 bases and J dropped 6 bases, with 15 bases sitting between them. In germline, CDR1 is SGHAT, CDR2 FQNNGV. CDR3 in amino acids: CASSLDPQVKFNEQFF. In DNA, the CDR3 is TGTGCCAGCAGCTTAGATCCACAGGTTAAATTCAATGAGCAGTTCTTC.

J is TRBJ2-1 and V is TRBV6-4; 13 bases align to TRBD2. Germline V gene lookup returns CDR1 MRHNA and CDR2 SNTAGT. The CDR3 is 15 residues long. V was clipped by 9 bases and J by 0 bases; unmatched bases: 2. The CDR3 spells CASRTSGSSYNEQFF. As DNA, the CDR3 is TGTGCCAGTCGGACTAGCGGGAGCTCCTACAATGAGCAGTTCTTC.

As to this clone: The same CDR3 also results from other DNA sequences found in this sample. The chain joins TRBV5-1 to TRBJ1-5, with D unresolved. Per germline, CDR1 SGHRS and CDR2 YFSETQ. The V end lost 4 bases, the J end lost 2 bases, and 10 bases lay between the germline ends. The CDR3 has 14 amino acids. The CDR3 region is CASSPRGGNQPQHF. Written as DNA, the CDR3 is TGCGCCAGCAGCCCCCGGGGAGGCAATCAGCCCCAGCATTTT.

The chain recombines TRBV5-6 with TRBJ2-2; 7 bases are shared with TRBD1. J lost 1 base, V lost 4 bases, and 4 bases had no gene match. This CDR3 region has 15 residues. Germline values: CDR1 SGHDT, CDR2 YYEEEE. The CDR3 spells CASSRRQGNTGELFF. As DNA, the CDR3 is TGTGCCAGCAGCCGCAGACAGGGGAACACCGGGGAGCTGTTTTTT.

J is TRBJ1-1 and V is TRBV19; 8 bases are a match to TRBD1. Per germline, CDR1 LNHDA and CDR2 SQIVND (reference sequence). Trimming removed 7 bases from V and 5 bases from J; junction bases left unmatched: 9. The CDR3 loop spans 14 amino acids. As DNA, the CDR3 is TGTGCCAGTACCATCGGACAGGGATGGACTGAAGCTTTCTTT. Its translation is CASTIGQGWTEAFF.